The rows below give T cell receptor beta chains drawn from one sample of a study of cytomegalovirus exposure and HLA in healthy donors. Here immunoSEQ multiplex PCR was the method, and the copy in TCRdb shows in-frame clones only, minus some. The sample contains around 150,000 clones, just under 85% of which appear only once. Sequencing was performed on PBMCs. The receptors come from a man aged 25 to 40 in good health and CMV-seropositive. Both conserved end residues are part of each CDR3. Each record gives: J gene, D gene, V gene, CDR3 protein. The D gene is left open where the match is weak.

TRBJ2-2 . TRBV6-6 CASSYRDTGELFF
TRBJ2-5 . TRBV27 CASSLGQRETQYF
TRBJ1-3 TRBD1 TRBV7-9 CASSLGQGSGNTIYF
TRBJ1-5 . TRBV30 CAWSGRAGYGNQPQHF
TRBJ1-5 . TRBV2 CASRLTPNQPQHF
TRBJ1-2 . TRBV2 CASSDGGAHGYTF
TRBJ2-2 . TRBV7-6 CASSLGPGGNTGELFF
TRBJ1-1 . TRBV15 CATSLDWAEAFF
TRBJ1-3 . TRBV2 CASKRVLSGNTIYF
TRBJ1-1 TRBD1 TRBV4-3 CASSRLTGAGFEAFF
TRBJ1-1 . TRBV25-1 CASRDGGAGTEAFF
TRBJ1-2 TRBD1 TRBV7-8 CASSKRTGKDGYTF
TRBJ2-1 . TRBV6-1 CASSEARGPSYNEQFF
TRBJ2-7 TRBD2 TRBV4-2 CASSQGGGRGGPNYEQYF
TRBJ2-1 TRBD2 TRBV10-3 CAIRSGGGYNEQFF
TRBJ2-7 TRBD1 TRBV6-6 CASSYPGTATYEQYF
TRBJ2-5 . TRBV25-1 CASSPRGSAVGETQYF
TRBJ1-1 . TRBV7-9 CASSFLDRPNTEAFF
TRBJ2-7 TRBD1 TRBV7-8 CASSKLQGYEQYF
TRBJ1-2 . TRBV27 CASTRLGEGYGYTF
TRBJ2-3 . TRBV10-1 CASSVGGTDTQYF
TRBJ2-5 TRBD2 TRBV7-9 CASSPGTSGAGETQYF
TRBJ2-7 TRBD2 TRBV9 CASSPPGGGNGFEQYF
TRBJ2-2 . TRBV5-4 CASSLANARNTGELFF
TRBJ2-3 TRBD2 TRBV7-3 CASSLTFLAGATDTQYF
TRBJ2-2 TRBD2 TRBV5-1 CASSKTSGVGLELFF
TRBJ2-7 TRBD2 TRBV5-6 CASSEGVAGYSEQYF
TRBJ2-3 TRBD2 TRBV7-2 CASSLLAGGRLDTQYF
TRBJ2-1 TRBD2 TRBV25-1 CASSESGGSYNEQFF
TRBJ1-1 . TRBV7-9 CASSEAALGNTEAFF
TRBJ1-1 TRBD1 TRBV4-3 CASSQGSGTENTEAFF
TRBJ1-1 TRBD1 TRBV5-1 CASSLQGQGIEAFF
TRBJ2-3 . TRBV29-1 CSGRSTDTQYF
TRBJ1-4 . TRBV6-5 CASSSTGYYEKLFF
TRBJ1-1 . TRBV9 CASSVMTDTEAFF
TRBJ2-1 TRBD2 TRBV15 CATSRLAGGSHEQFF
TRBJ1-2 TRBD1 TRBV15 CATSRDRAGGYGYTF
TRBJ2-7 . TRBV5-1 CASTEGVFVDEQYF
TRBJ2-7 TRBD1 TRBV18 CASSPGGQGPYEQYF
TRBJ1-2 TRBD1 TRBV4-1 CASSQGDRGNYNYGYTF
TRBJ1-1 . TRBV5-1 CASSLATYSNTEAFF
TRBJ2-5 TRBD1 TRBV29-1 CSVRQPGQTILGNWALHQETQYF
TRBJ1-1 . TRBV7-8 CASSLAHGDEAFF